This record covers a single T cell receptor (beta chain). As yet, its antigen is unknown. The CDR3 is 11 amino acids. Trimming removed 7 bases at V and 5 bases at J, with 9 bases between. The germline V gene encodes CDR1 SNHLY and CDR2 FYNNEI. Data came from immunoSEQ multiplex PCR; TCRdb stores just in-frame clones and leaves some out. The table lists 240,000 or so clones, approximately 93% of them singletons. The sample is drawn from a study of T cell responses to AZD1222 COVID-19 vaccine. Study-wide results and limits: Repertoire sampling occurred only after the peak T cell response. Targets within unmutated variant regions were reportedly found for nearly half of spike-specific TCRs. Seropositive AZD1222 recipients at baseline numbered only five or six.

The chain joins TRBV2 to TRBJ2-7; weak D call: TRBD1 (6 bases). Sequenced here: peripheral blood, sampled on day 0 of AZD1222 vaccination. The sequence was obtained from an adult in good health. The CDR3 sequence is CASNRDNEQYF. CDR3 nucleotide sequence: TGTGCCAGCAACCGGGACAACGAGCAGTACTTC.